What follows is one TCR beta chain and its context. The antigen is not known. This record belongs to a study of T cells after yellow fever vaccination. Study in general: Preparing low-cell-number fractions relied on SMART-Seq v4 Ultra Low Input. Study-level findings and limits: Abundant clonotypes from the bulk population could contaminate FACS-sorted repertoires. Clonotypes appearing in both CD4 and CD8 compartments existed, and their share was small.

The authors made TCR cDNA by 5'RACE template switching, adding a universal primer site and UMIs. TCRdb ran MiXCR on the 5' RACE reads and lists one entry per CDR3 protein. The sample consists of 500,000 to 650,000 distinct CDR3 sequences, over 9% of them appearing once. This material consisted of PBMCs, taken on the day of the yellow fever booster vaccination. This TCR came from a man in his thirties or forties who received the YFV17D yellow fever vaccine.

The CDR3 bases are TGTGCCAGCAGCCACCAGCTGGCTGAAGCTTTCTTT. Its translation is CASSHQLAEAFF. The V and J genes are TRBV16 and TRBJ1-1, with unresolved D. Germline CDR1 is KGHSY and CDR2 is FQNENV. The CDR3 length is 12 residues. With 3 bases removed from V and 6 bases from J, the gap between germline ends came to 8 bases.